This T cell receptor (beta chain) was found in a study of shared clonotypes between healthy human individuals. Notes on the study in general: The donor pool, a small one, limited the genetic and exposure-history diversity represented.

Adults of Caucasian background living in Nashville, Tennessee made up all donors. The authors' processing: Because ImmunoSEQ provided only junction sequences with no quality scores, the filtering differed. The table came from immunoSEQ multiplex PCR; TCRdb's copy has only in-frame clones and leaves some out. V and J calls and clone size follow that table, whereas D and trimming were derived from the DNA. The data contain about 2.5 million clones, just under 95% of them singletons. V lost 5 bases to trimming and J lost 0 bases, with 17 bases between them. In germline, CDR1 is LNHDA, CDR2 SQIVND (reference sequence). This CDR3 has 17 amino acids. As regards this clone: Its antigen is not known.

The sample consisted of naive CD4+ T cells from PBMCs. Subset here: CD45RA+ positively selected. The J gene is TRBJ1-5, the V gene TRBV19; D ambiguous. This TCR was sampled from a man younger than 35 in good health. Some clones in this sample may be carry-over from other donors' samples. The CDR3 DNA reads TGTGCCAGTAGTCCTTTTTTGGAGGTCTATAGCAATCAGCCCCAGCATTTT. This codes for CASSPFLEVYSNQPQHF.